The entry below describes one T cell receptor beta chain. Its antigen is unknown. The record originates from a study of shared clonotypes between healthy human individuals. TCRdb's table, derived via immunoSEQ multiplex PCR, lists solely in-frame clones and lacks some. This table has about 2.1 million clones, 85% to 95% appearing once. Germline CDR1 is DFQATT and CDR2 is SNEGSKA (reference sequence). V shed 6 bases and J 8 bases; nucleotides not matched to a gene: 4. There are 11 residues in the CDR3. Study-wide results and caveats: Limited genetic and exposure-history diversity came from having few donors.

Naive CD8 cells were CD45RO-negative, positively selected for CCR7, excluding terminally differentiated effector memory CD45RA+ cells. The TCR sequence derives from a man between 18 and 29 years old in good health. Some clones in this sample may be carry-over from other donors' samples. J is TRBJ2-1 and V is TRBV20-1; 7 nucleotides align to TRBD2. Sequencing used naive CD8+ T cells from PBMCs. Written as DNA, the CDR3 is TGCAGTGCCACGGGGGGAGATGAGCAGTTCTTC. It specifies CSATGGDEQFF.